Sequencing of this T cell receptor (beta chain) was carried out in a study of T cells in Graves' hyperthyroidism and ophthalmopathy. Germline CDR1 and CDR2: SGHRS and YFSETQ. This CDR3 has 14 amino acids. The V and J ends lost 3 bases and 11 bases, in that order; junction bases with no gene match: 9. RNA transcripts served as the template for amplifying TCR beta CDR3 regions. HTBI primers were used for first-round RT-PCR of the TCR CDR3. TCRdb re-derived calls from the multiplex PCR reads in MiXCR, one entry per CDR3 protein. The data hold under 350,000 distinct CDR3 sequences, with around 23% observed a single time. Criteria for exclusion of patients were uncontrolled infection, other autoimmune disease, pregnancy or lactation. This clonotype appeared once.

The genes are TRBV5-1 and TRBJ2-1; 9 nucleotides align to TRBD1. What was sequenced was blood. The TCR sequence derives from a woman in her fifties or sixties with Graves' hyperthyroidism. CDR3 DNA sequence: TGCGCCAGCAGCTCTACCTGGACAGGGGTAAAGCAGTTCTTC. Its translation is CASSSTWTGVKQFF.